This T cell receptor beta chain appears in the sequencing data of a study of blood T cell repertoires in COVID-19. About the study: From T cells, B-cell-depleted T cells, or PBMCs came the material, which was cDNA or gDNA.

The data were produced by immunoSEQ multiplex PCR, yet TCRdb's version contains in-frame clones alone and is incomplete. The data contain 90,000 to 140,000 clones, roughly 76% of them singletons. V was trimmed by 5 bases and J by 3 bases, leaving 11 bases between them. The CDR3 extends over 13 amino acids. Per germline, CDR1 LNHDA and CDR2 SQIVND (reference sequence). This chain uses TRBV19 with TRBJ2-7, with D possibly TRBD2 on 5 matching bases. The origin of this receptor is a woman between 65 and 79 years old with acute or convalescent COVID-19. The sample taken for sequencing was peripheral blood. For the CDR3, the DNA is TGTGCCAGTAGTCGAGCCGGGAACTACGAGCAGTACTTC. Translation: CASSRAGNYEQYF.